The T cell receptor (beta chain) described here comes from a study of monozygotic twins with inflammatory bowel disease. Following a re-call of the 5' RACE reads, TCRdb has one entry per CDR3 protein and lacks DNA. This table lists 300,000 to 400,000 distinct CDR3 sequences. This CDR3 contains 15 residues. Germline loops: CDR1 SGHRS, CDR2 YFSETQ. The clonotype comes from a human donor with ulcerative colitis or Crohn's disease, or a healthy co-twin of an affected twin (not recorded which). This chain links TRBV5-1 with TRBJ2-1; there is no DNA to check the TCRdb D call of TRBD1. The sequenced sample consisted of blood. This CDR3 reads CASSFLQGWDNEQFF.